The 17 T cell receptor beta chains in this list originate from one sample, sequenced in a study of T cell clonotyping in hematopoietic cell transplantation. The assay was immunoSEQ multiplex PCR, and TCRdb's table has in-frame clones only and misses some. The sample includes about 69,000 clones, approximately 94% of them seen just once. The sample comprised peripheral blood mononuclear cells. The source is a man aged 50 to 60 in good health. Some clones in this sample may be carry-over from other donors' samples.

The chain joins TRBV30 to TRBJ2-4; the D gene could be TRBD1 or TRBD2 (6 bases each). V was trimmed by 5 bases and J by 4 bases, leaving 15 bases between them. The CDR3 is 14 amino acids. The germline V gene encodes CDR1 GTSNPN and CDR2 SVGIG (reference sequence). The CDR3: CAWDHGGGKNIQYF. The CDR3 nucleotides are TGTGCCTGGGACCATGGAGGGGGTAAAAACATTCAGTACTTC.

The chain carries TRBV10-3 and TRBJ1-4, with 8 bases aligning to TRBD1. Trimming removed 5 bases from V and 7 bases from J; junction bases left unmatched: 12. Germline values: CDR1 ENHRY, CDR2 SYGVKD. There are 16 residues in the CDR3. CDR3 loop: CAISRSQGANGEKLFF. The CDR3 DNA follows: TGTGCCATCAGTAGGAGCCAGGGGGCTAATGGTGAAAAACTGTTTTTT.

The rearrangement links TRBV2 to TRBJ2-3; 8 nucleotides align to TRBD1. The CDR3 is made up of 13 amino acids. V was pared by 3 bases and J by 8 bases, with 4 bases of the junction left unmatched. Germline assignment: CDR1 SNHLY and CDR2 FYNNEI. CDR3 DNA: TGTGCCAGCAGTGAGACAGGGGAAGTTACGCAGTATTTT. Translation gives CASSETGEVTQYF.

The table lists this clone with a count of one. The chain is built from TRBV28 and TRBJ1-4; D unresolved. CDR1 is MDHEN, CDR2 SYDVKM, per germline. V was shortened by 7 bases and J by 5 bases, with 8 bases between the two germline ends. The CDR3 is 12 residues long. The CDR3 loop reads CASKLTNEKLFF. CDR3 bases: TGTGCCAGCAAACTTACGAATGAAAAACTGTTTTTT.

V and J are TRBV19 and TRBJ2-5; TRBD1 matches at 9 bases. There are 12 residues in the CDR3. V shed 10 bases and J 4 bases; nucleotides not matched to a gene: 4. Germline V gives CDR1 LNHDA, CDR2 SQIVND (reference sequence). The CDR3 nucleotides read TGTGCCACCTTGGGACAGGGAGAGACCCAGTACTTC. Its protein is CATLGQGETQYF.

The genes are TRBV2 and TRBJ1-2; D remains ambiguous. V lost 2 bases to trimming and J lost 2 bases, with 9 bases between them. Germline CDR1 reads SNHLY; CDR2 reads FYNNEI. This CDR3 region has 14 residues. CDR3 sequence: CASSERSANYGYTF. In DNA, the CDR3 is TGTGCCAGCAGTGAACGGTCAGCCAACTATGGCTACACCTTC.

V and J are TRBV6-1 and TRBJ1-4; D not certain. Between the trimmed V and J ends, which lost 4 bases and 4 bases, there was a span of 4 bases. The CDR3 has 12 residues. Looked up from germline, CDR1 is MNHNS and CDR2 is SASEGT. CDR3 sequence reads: CASSVLNEKLFF. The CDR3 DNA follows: TGTGCCAGCAGTGTCCTTAATGAAAAACTGTTTTTT.

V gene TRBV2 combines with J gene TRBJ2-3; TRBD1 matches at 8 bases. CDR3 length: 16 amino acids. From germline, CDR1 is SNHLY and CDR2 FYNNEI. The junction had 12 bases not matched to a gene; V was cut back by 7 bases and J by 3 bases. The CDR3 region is CASTSGTGANTDTQYF. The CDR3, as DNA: TGTGCCAGCACCTCCGGGACAGGCGCTAATACAGATACGCAGTATTTT.

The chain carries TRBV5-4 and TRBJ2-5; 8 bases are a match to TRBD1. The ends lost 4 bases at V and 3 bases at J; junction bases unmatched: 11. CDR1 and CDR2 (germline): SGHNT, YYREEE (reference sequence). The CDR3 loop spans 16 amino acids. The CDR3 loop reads CASSPRDRRSKETQYF. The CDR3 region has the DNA TGTGCCAGCAGCCCCCGGGACAGGAGATCGAAAGAGACCCAGTACTTC.

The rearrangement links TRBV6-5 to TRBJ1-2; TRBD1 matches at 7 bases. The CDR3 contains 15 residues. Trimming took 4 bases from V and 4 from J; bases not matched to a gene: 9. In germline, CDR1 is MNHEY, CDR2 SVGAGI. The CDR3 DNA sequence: TGTGCCAGCAGTTGGAACCAGGGGGGAGGCTATGGCTACACCTTC. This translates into CASSWNQGGGYGYTF.

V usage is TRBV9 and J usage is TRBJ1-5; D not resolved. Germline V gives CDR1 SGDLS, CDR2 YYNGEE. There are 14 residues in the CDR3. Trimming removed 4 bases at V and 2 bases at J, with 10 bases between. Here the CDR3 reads CASSQGRGNQPQHF. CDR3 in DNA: TGTGCCAGCAGCCAAGGGAGGGGCAATCAGCCCCAGCATTTT.

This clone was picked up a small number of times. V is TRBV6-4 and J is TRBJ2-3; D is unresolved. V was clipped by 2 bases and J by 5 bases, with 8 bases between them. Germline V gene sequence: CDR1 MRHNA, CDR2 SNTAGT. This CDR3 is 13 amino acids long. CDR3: CASSDRDQDTQYF. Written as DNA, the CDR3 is TGTGCCAGCAGTGACAGGGATCAAGATACGCAGTATTTT.

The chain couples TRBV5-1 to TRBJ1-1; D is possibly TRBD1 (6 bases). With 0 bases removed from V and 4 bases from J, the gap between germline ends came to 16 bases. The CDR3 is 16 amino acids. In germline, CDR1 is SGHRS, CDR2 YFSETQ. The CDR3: CASSLGAGAGLTEAFF. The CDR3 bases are TGCGCCAGCAGCTTGGGGGCAGGGGCGGGACTCACTGAAGCTTTCTTT.

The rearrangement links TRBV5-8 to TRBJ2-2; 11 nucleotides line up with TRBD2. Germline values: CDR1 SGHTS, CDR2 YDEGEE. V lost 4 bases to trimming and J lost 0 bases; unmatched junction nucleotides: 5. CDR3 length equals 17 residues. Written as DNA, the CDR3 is TGTGCCAGCAGCCCGAGACTAGCGGGACCGAACACCGGGGAGCTGTTTTTT. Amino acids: CASSPRLAGPNTGELFF.

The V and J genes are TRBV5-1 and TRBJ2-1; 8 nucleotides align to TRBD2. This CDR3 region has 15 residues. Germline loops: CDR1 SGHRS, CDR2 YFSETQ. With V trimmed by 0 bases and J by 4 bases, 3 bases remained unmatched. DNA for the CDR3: TGCGCCAGCAGCTTGGCGGGAGGGACATACAATGAGCAGTTCTTC. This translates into CASSLAGGTYNEQFF.

This CDR3 is CASRPGIEGVGQPQHF. In DNA form, the CDR3 reads TGTGCCAGTAGACCCGGTATCGAGGGTGTAGGACAGCCCCAGCATTTT. V usage is TRBV19 and J usage is TRBJ1-5; D unresolved. V lost 6 bases to trimming and J lost 7 bases, with 22 bases between them. The length of the CDR3 is 16 residues. Germline CDR1 LNHDA, CDR2 SQIVND (reference sequence).

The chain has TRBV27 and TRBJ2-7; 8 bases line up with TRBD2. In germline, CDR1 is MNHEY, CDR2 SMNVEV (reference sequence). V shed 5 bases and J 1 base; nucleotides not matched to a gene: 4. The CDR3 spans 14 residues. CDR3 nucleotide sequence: TGTGCCAGCAGTGGTCTAGCGGGTTCCTACGAGCAGTACTTC. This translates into CASSGLAGSYEQYF.